This T cell receptor (beta chain) comes out of a study of regulatory T cells in long-lasting Graves disease (dated by TCRdb to the early 2020s). About the study as a whole: Antithyroid drugs had been taken for less than 3 months by newly diagnosed Graves' disease patients. This study used TCR sequencing and RNA sequencing of peripheral blood to compare persistent Graves' disease patients against newly diagnosed Graves' disease patients. The study was conducted in China and was registered as a clinical trial. A total of roughly 33 samples underwent TCR sequencing: about 13 from persistent and 20 from newly diagnosed Graves' disease patients.

Worth noting for this clonotype: What antigen it recognizes has not been identified. Qualities for individual bases were not recorded, and no much larger clone is one base off.

The research as a whole found: More public clonotypes were shared among persistent patients (approximately 3,000) than among newly diagnosed patients (roughly 1,000). Compared with newly diagnosed patients, persistent Graves' disease patients had lower TCR Shannon entropy and fewer highly expanded clones, which suggests clonal expansion. Persistent disease showed preferential use of TRBV28, TRBJ1-2 and TRBJ2-5, whereas newly diagnosed disease favored TRBV20-1 and TRBJ2-1. The authors noted that the small sample size was a limitation that may lower accuracy. Only peripheral blood was studied, because thyroid tissue, the primary lesion, was inaccessible. Only the TCR beta chain was sequenced and analyzed.

The library relied on multiplex PCR. The sample was run on an Illumina HiSeq 4000. To build TCR beta libraries, CDR3 regions were amplified by Arm-PCR using iRepertoire HTBI primers. Before sequencing, the PCR products went through gel purification. Per the original workflow: A total of around 59 TRBV and 14 TRBJ segments were identified across samples and were used for gene usage analysis of CDR3 amino acid clonotypes. COPE and FqMerger were used to merge the filtered high-quality paired reads into contigs. BLAST was used to align contigs to the IMGT TRBV, TRBD and TRBJ reference genes, and CDR3 was defined following IMGT. Any clonotype with a frequency above 0.1% was counted as a highly expanded clone. Shannon entropy served as the measure of repertoire diversity, while the Gini coefficient captured V-J evenness. A clonotype found in more than one individual was treated as public. TCRdb ran its own pipeline on the public reads, namely fastp trimming at Q25 and MiXCR clone calling, and kept in-frame beta chains. CDR3 protein sequences are deduplicated, and each keeps its most common genes and DNA. The V and J calls were not made by the authors but by TCRdb's processing. A total of some 320,000 distinct CDR3 sequences appear in this sample, about 20% of them only once. Of the sample, approximately 35% is held by the ten largest clones.

The time point label corresponds to: newly diagnosed GD, antithyroid drugs for less than 3 months. For both TCR sequencing and RNA sequencing, RNA was extracted from PBMCs using TRIzol. The diagnosis of Graves' disease was made according to American Thyroid Association guidelines. The patients came from an endocrinology department in Xi'an, China. From each patient, 7.5 to 10 milliliters of peripheral blood was collected into an EDTA anticoagulant tube. Ficoll Paque Plus density gradient separation was used to isolate PBMCs, and no further T cell sorting was performed. An Agilent 2100 Bioanalyzer and agarose gel were used to assess RNA quality, and a NanoDrop 2000 was used to measure RNA concentration. V is cut by 2 bases and J by 5 bases, and the space between the germline ends is 16 bases. From cysteine to phenylalanine, the CDR3 is 15 amino acids long. Solely the CDR3 DNA is kept, with 45 bases framed from the first base. Based on the germline V gene, the CDR1 and CDR2 sequences are SGHRS and YFSETQ.

The chain is made from TRBV5-1 and TRBJ1-1; a tentative D match to TRBD1 spans 5 bases. This receptor was identified in a female donor with Graves disease. Source: peripheral blood mononuclear cells (PBMCs), taken at new diagnosis, from a patient treated with antithyroid drugs. CDR3 region: CASSFGQSARTEAFF. The nucleotide sequence reads as follows: TGCGCCAGCAGCTTCGGACAAAGCGCACGGACTGAAGCTTTCTTT.